Presented here are 21 T cell receptor beta chains from one specimen sequenced in a study of vaccination and CD4 T cells after COVID-19. MiXCR was run by TCRdb on the PCR reads, yielding one entry per CDR3 protein. The sample records some 20,000 distinct CDR3 sequences, roughly 62% being singletons. This specimen was CD4+ T cells from blood, taken before SARS-CoV-2 vaccination. These receptors all stem from a human donor who had recovered from COVID-19.

V usage is TRBV20-1 and J usage is TRBJ1-2, with no clear D. Germline lookup yields CDR1 DFQATT and CDR2 SNEGSKA (reference sequence). Trimming cost V 4 bases and J 4 bases, with 10 bases left between them. The CDR3 runs to 12 residues. The CDR3 coding sequence is TGCAGTGCTACTGTTTCCTCCTATGGCTACACCTTC. It translates to CSATVSSYGYTF.

V and J are TRBV20-1 and TRBJ2-5; D remains ambiguous. The CDR3 sequence is 15 residues long. Trimming pared 6 bases from V and 4 bases from J, leaving 21 bases between. CDR1 and CDR2 from the germline V gene are DFQATT and SNEGSKA (reference sequence). The CDR3 DNA follows: TGCAGTGCGAGTCCCAGCGTCGGCCTTGGAGAGACCCAGTACTTC. Its protein product is CSASPSVGLGETQYF.

V and J are TRBV27 and TRBJ2-7; 8 bases are a match to TRBD1. V lost 10 bases to trimming and J lost 6 bases; unmatched junction nucleotides: 14. CDR3 length: 14 residues. Germline lookup yields CDR1 MNHEY and CDR2 SMNVEV (reference sequence). The CDR3 bases are TGTGCCACCAAGCCAAGGGGACAGGCTTTCGAGCAGTACTTC. This codes for CATKPRGQAFEQYF.

The J gene is TRBJ2-7, the V gene TRBV2; D assignment may be TRBD1 or TRBD2 (6 bases each). Germline V gives CDR1 SNHLY, CDR2 FYNNEI. The CDR3 consists of 14 residues. V lost 9 bases and J 4 bases, leaving 19 bases between the germline ends. In nucleotides, the CDR3 is TGTGCCAGTAGGAGGGGAGGCAGGGGTTACGAGCAGTACTTC. It translates to CASRRGGRGYEQYF.

The V call is TRBV28, the J call TRBJ1-5; D is unclear. The CDR3 is 12 residues long. Germline values: CDR1 MDHEN, CDR2 SYDVKM. Trimming took 7 bases from V and 6 from J, leaving 10 bases between them. In DNA, the CDR3 is TGTGCCAGCAATGTGGCAGCTCAGCCCCAGCATTTT. This sequence encodes CASNVAAQPQHF.

The chain links TRBV27 to TRBJ1-5; a weak D match, TRBD1 (6 bases). This CDR3 spans 15 amino acids. The ends were cut back, 6 bases at V and 0 bases at J, with 12 bases in the middle. From germline, CDR1 is MNHEY and CDR2 SMNVEV (reference sequence). Written as DNA, the CDR3 is TGTGCCAGCAGACCCGGGACAAATAGCAATCAGCCCCAGCATTTT. Translation gives CASRPGTNSNQPQHF.

J is TRBJ2-1 and V is TRBV7-8; the match to TRBD2 covers 14 bases. The trim removed 5 bases at V and 7 bases at J, leaving 4 bases unmatched. Looked up from germline, CDR1 is SGHVS and CDR2 is FQNEAQ. This CDR3 spans 15 amino acids. The CDR3: CASSRGLAGENEQFF. The CDR3 coding sequence is TGTGCCAGCAGCCGGGGACTAGCGGGAGAAAATGAGCAGTTCTTC.

The chain uses TRBV9 and TRBJ2-7; D possibly corresponds to TRBD1 (6 bases). Trimming stripped 0 bases from V and 2 bases from J, with 12 bases between. Per the germline V gene, CDR1 is SGDLS and CDR2 is YYNGEE. The CDR3 sequence is 15 residues long. CDR3 nucleotides: TGTGCCAGCAGCGTAGCTTTTGGACAGCCCTACGAGCAGTACTTC. It translates to CASSVAFGQPYEQYF.

The chain carries TRBV7-9 and TRBJ2-1; 10 bases match TRBD1. The DNA end favors TRBJ2-7, so the J call may be wrong. The germline V gene has CDR1 SEHNR and CDR2 FQNEAQ (reference sequence). The CDR3 totals 17 residues. Here the CDR3 reads CASSLHSRGDRGYEQYF. CDR3 bases: TGTGCCAGCAGCTTACATTCGAGAGGGGACAGGGGTTACGAGCAGTACTTC.

The rearrangement uses TRBV19 and TRBJ2-3; D uncertain. Trimming shortened V by 3 bases and J by 3 bases, and 10 bases separated the two germline ends. This CDR3 is 14 amino acids long. The germline CDR1 and CDR2 sequences are LNHDA and SQIVND (reference sequence). The CDR3 DNA reads TGTGCCAGTAGTATTTCTAGGGTTACAGATACGCAGTATTTT. Translating gives CASSISRVTDTQYF.

This clonotype was recorded only once. CDR3: CASSSGGGSLTEAFF. For the CDR3, the DNA is TGTGCCAGCAGCTCCGGAGGGGGGTCACTCACTGAAGCTTTCTTT. The genes are TRBV7-3 and TRBJ1-1, with TRBD1 as a possible D gene (6 bases). The CDR3 loop spans 15 amino acids. Trimming took 4 bases from V and 4 from J, leaving 16 bases between them. Germline V CDR1 and CDR2: SGHTA, FQGTGA.

The V gene is TRBV20-1, the J gene TRBJ1-5; the D is unclear. The length of the CDR3 is 14 residues. Trimming removed 4 bases from V and 0 bases from J, with 10 bases in between. Germline CDR1 and CDR2: DFQATT and SNEGSKA (reference sequence). The CDR3: CSAIDKYSNQPQHF. CDR3 nucleotide sequence: TGCAGTGCTATAGACAAGTATAGCAATCAGCCCCAGCATTTT.

The genes are TRBV27 and TRBJ2-6, with D possibly being TRBD1 (5 bases). The germline gives CDR1 MNHEY, CDR2 SMNVEV (reference sequence). This CDR3 is built from 16 residues. The germline V and J ends were trimmed by 6 bases and 1 base, with 13 bases remaining between them. The CDR3 nucleotides read TGTGCCAGCAGGTTTCCCAGGACATCTGGGGCCAACGTCCTGACTTTC. Translated, it gives CASRFPRTSGANVLTF.

This clonotype showed up just a few times. V and J are TRBV27 and TRBJ2-1, with 7 bases lining up with TRBD1. The CDR3 runs to 14 residues. Germline CDR1 is MNHEY and CDR2 is SMNVEV (reference sequence). The junction had 8 bases not matched to a gene; V was cut back by 5 bases and J by 7 bases. CDR3 in DNA: TGTGCCAGCAGTAGGGCAGGGGGTCGGAATGAGCAGTTCTTC. Its translation is CASSRAGGRNEQFF.

The table lists this clonotype with a few counts. The chain combines TRBV7-6 with TRBJ2-3; D unclear. CDR3 length equals 13 residues. V lost 3 bases and J lost 1, with 5 bases in between. The germline gives CDR1 SGHVS, CDR2 FNYEAQ. The CDR3 DNA is TGTGCCAGCAGCTTGATTCGCACAGATACGCAGTATTTT. This sequence encodes CASSLIRTDTQYF.

V usage is TRBV7-2 and J usage is TRBJ2-2, with 9 bases lining up with TRBD2. The CDR3 runs 15 residues. Germline trimming cut 5 bases from V and 2 bases from J; bases unmatched to any gene: 3. Germline V gene lookup returns CDR1 SGHTA and CDR2 FQGNSA. The CDR3 DNA sequence: TGTGCCAGCAGCCCGACTAGCGGCAACACCGGGGAGCTGTTTTTT. This codes for CASSPTSGNTGELFF.

The J gene is TRBJ2-3, the V gene TRBV27; a weak D match, TRBD1 (5 bases). Per the germline V gene, CDR1 is MNHEY and CDR2 is SMNVEV (reference sequence). The CDR3 runs 13 residues. The V end was cut by 2 bases, the J end by 4 bases, with 7 bases between. For the CDR3, the DNA is TGTGCCAGCAGTTTACCCAGGGCAGATACGCAGTATTTT. Translated, it gives CASSLPRADTQYF.

The rearrangement links TRBV20-1 to TRBJ2-1, with 11 nucleotides matching TRBD2. Germline CDR1 and CDR2: DFQATT and SNEGSKA (reference sequence). This CDR3 comprises 14 residues. The ends lost 3 bases at V and 9 bases at J; junction bases unmatched: 7. The CDR3 DNA reads TGCAGTGCTAGGGGGATTAGCGGGAGGGCTGAGCAGTTCTTC. Amino acid sequence: CSARGISGRAEQFF.

This clonotype came up a few times. This rearrangement joins TRBV19 to TRBJ2-3, with TRBD1 identical over 7 bases. The CDR3 covers 14 residues. Germline CDR1 and CDR2: LNHDA and SQIVND (reference sequence). Germline trimming cut 7 bases from V and 4 bases from J; bases unmatched to any gene: 8. The CDR3 here is CASNRQGVADTQYF. Written as DNA, the CDR3 is TGTGCCAGTAATCGGCAGGGGGTGGCAGATACGCAGTATTTT.

V is TRBV12-3 or TRBV12-4 and J is TRBJ2-1; D ambiguous. The CDR3 has 14 amino acids. V lost 3 bases, J lost 7 bases, and 13 bases lay in between. CDR3 sequence: CASSLSRSANEQFF. The CDR3 nucleotides are TGTGCCAGCAGTTTGAGTAGGAGCGCGAATGAGCAGTTCTTC.

This clonotype was detected only a few times. The chain employs TRBV6-5 and TRBJ2-3; 10 bases map to TRBD1. The germline V gene has CDR1 MNHEY and CDR2 SVGAGI. The trim removed 2 bases at V and 2 bases at J, leaving 1 base unmatched. This CDR3 has 15 amino acids. The CDR3: CASSYGTGDTDTQYF. The CDR3 DNA reads TGTGCCAGCAGTTACGGGACAGGGGACACAGATACGCAGTATTTT.